Presented here are 25 T cell receptor beta chains from one specimen sequenced in a study of OX40 agonist ivuxolimab in advanced cancers. The protocol used for the library was the immunoSEQ multiplex PCR assay. Sourced from immuneACCESS, this table was stored by TCRdb with only in-frame sequences that have V and J called. A share of the clones is absent; for the studies checked, an unresolved V gene accounts for under half, and the remainder has no known explanation. The table for this sample lists about 28,000 clones; less than 85% of them were counted only once. The ten largest clones add up to about 27% of the sample. The sample consisted of CD4+ or CD8+ T cells sorted from blood, taken in a trial of the OX40 agonist ivuxolimab. These TCRs come from an adult with an advanced solid tumor such as melanoma, head and neck, liver or kidney cancer.

The CDR3 reads CASSLGGLAGDEQYF. CDR3 sequence (DNA): TGTGCCAGCAGCTTGGGTGGACTAGCGGGAGACGAGCAGTACTTC. The chain couples TRBV5-6 to TRBJ2-7; TRBD2 matches 13 bases. The junction had 2 bases not matched to a gene; V was cut back by 0 bases and J by 5 bases. The CDR3 covers 15 residues. CDR1 and CDR2 from the germline V gene are SGHDT and YYEEEE. The full variable domain, its missing parts supplied by reference TRBV5-6 and TRBJ2-7, is DAGVTQSPTHLIKTRGQQVTLRCSPKSGHDTVSWYQQALGQGPQFIFQYYEEEERQRGNFPDRFSGHQFPNYSSELNVNALLLGDSALYLCASSLGGLAGDEQYFGPGTRLTVT.

The chain joins TRBV4-2 to TRBJ2-7, with 10 bases that match TRBD1. CDR3 length equals 16 residues. Germline V gene lookup returns CDR1 LGHNA and CDR2 YNFKEQ. V lost 3 bases to trimming and J lost 0 bases; unmatched junction nucleotides: 5. In nucleotides, the CDR3 is TGTGCCAGCAGCCACCTGGGACAGGGGATCTCCTACGAGCAGTACTTC. Translated, it gives CASSHLGQGISYEQYF.

The rearrangement joins TRBV4-3 to TRBJ1-4; the D gene is possibly TRBD1 (5 bases). Looked up from germline, CDR1 is LGHNA and CDR2 is YSLEER. Trimming pared 0 bases from V and 8 bases from J, leaving 7 bases between. The CDR3 consists of 13 residues. Here the CDR3 reads CASSQDRGEKLFF. Written as DNA, the CDR3 is TGCGCCAGCAGCCAAGACCGGGGGGAAAAACTGTTTTTT.

This chain uses TRBV9 with TRBJ1-5, with 10 bases that match TRBD1. The CDR3 loop spans 15 amino acids. The ends lost 2 bases at V and 7 bases at J; junction bases unmatched: 6. Germline V gene lookup returns CDR1 SGDLS and CDR2 YYNGEE. The CDR3 DNA sequence: TGTGCCAGCAGCGTCGGGACAGGGGAGGGACAGCCCCAGCATTTT. Residues: CASSVGTGEGQPQHF.

This clone was counted only a few times. The chain links TRBV11-3 to TRBJ2-5; D is tentatively TRBD1 or TRBD2 (5 bases each). From germline, CDR1 is SGHNT and CDR2 YENEEA. There are 17 residues in the CDR3. The germline V and J ends were trimmed by 5 bases and 3 bases, with 22 bases remaining between them. CDR3: CASSDLSRGTLKETQYF. As DNA, the CDR3 is TGTGCCAGCAGCGACCTCTCGAGGGGCACACTAAAAGAGACCCAGTACTTC.

V usage is TRBV27 and J usage is TRBJ2-7; D unclear. This CDR3 has 15 residues. Germline CDR1 reads MNHEY; CDR2 reads SMNVEV (reference sequence). V dropped 0 bases and J dropped 5 bases, with 14 bases sitting between them. The DNA for the CDR3 is TGTGCCAGCAGTTTATCAGTGCCCAAAGGCAACGAGCAGTACTTC. As protein: CASSLSVPKGNEQYF.

The chain recombines TRBV4-1 with TRBJ2-7, with TRBD1 matching 7 bases. Germline CDR1 and CDR2: MGHRA and YSYEKL. V gave up 1 base and J gave up 6 bases; unmatched junction bases: 6. The CDR3 loop spans 14 amino acids. The DNA of the CDR3 is TGCGCCAGCAGCCAAGCCCTGACAGGGACCGAGCAGTACTTC. Protein product: CASSQALTGTEQYF.

The gene calls are TRBV29-1 and TRBJ1-2, with 8 bases aligning to TRBD1. Germline CDR1 is SQVTM and CDR2 is ANQGSEA. The CDR3 is 16 amino acids. With 4 bases clipped from V and 4 bases from J, the junction kept 14 bases outside the gene matches. The CDR3: CSVGGGISGTGYGYTF. CDR3 bases: TGCAGCGTTGGCGGGGGTATATCCGGGACAGGCTATGGCTACACCTTC.

This chain joins TRBV18 and TRBJ2-5, with D possibly being TRBD1 (6 bases). Germline V CDR1 and CDR2: KGHSH, LQKENI. Trimming pared 6 bases from V and 5 bases from J, leaving 25 bases between. The CDR3 runs 17 residues. The CDR3 loop is CASSPTTGQYEPETQYF. The CDR3, as DNA: TGTGCCAGCTCGCCTACAACCGGACAGTACGAACCCGAGACCCAGTACTTC.

The J gene is TRBJ2-5, the V gene TRBV4-2; D is undetermined. The CDR3 is made up of 15 amino acids. CDR1 is LGHNA, CDR2 YNFKEQ, per germline. V was shortened by 2 bases and J by 5 bases, with 15 bases between the two germline ends. The CDR3 DNA reads TGTGCCAGCAGCCAATCCCCGGCCAGGAAGGAGACCCAGTACTTC. Translating it yields CASSQSPARKETQYF.

V is TRBV5-1 and J is TRBJ2-1, with no clear D. Per the germline V gene, CDR1 is SGHRS and CDR2 is YFSETQ. The CDR3 is 11 amino acids. The V end lost 6 bases, the J end lost 4 bases, and 5 bases lay between the germline ends. CDR3 sequence: CASTLYNEQFF. The CDR3, as DNA: TGCGCCAGCACCCTATACAATGAGCAGTTCTTC.

This clone has more than one count but fewer than ten. The rearrangement uses TRBV7-9 and TRBJ1-6; no definite D call. Trimming removed 4 bases at V and 7 bases at J, with 5 bases between. This CDR3 contains 12 residues. From germline, CDR1 is SEHNR and CDR2 FQNEAQ (reference sequence). CDR3 protein: CASSSWNSPLHF. CDR3 coding DNA: TGTGCCAGCAGCTCCTGGAATTCACCCCTCCACTTT.

The rearrangement joins TRBV19 to TRBJ2-1; TRBD2 matches at 13 bases. V gave up 7 bases and J gave up 7 bases; unmatched junction bases: 7. The CDR3 is 15 amino acids. The germline V gene has CDR1 LNHDA and CDR2 SQIVND (reference sequence). CDR3 residues: CASTTTSGGNNEQFF. As DNA, the CDR3 is TGTGCCAGTACCACGACTAGCGGGGGGAATAATGAGCAGTTCTTC.

This chain uses TRBV27 with TRBJ2-2; 10 positions agree with TRBD2. The ends lost 1 base at V and 5 bases at J; junction bases unmatched: 4. The V gene's germline CDR1 is MNHEY and CDR2 SMNVEV (reference sequence). There are 16 residues in the CDR3. CDR3 DNA sequence: TGTGCCAGCAGTTTATTTGCTAGCGGGAGAACCGGGGAGCTGTTTTTT. It translates to CASSLFASGRTGELFF.

V usage is TRBV7-8 and J usage is TRBJ2-1; the D is unclear. The V end was cut by 5 bases, the J end by 7 bases, with 12 bases between. Per the germline V gene, CDR1 is SGHVS and CDR2 is FQNEAQ. This CDR3 is 13 amino acids long. The chain's CDR3 is CASSPETPNEQFF. The CDR3 DNA reads TGTGCCAGCAGCCCTGAGACACCTAATGAGCAGTTCTTC.

This chain links TRBV6-5 with TRBJ1-4, with D tentatively TRBD1 (6 bases). The germline CDR1 and CDR2 sequences are MNHEY and SVGAGI. The ends were cut back, 4 bases at V and 7 bases at J, with 19 bases in the middle. The CDR3 contains 16 residues. The CDR3 DNA sequence: TGTGCCAGCAGTTTCGGTAGGGGGAGAACTGGTGAAAAACTGTTTTTT. It translates to CASSFGRGRTGEKLFF.

This clone was picked up a small number of times. The V gene is TRBV9, the J gene TRBJ2-1; 10 nucleotides line up with TRBD2. The germline V gene encodes CDR1 SGDLS and CDR2 YYNGEE. CDR3 length: 15 amino acids. Trimming at V came to 3 bases and at J to 4 bases, leaving 4 bases not matched to a gene. CDR3 nucleotide sequence: TGTGCCAGCAGCGCGCTAGCGGGAGAGTACAATGAGCAGTTCTTC. Translated, it gives CASSALAGEYNEQFF.

This clone was detected a few times. V is TRBV19 and J is TRBJ1-1; 7 bases match TRBD1. The ends lost 5 bases at V and 0 bases at J; junction bases unmatched: 6. In germline, CDR1 is LNHDA, CDR2 SQIVND (reference sequence). The CDR3 has 15 amino acids. DNA for the CDR3: TGTGCCAGTAGTGCCTCAGGGGGTATGAACACTGAAGCTTTCTTT. Translated: CASSASGGMNTEAFF.

The chain carries TRBV4-3 and TRBJ2-7; 8 bases line up with TRBD1. The junction had 4 bases not matched to a gene; V was cut back by 0 bases and J by 3 bases. This CDR3 comprises 15 residues. Germline lookup yields CDR1 LGHNA and CDR2 YSLEER. The DNA of the CDR3 is TGCGCCAGCAGCCAAGATCCAACAGGGGGCTACGAGCAGTACTTC. This gives the protein CASSQDPTGGYEQYF.

This chain links TRBV6-6 with TRBJ1-1; unclear D gene. Trimming removed 6 bases from V and 4 bases from J, with 12 bases in between. Germline V lookup: CDR1 MNHNY, CDR2 SVGAGI (reference sequence). The CDR3 sequence is 13 residues long. CDR3 sequence: CASSVSGSTEAFF. DNA for the CDR3: TGTGCCAGCAGCGTCAGCGGGAGCACTGAAGCTTTCTTT.

The V call is TRBV2, the J call TRBJ2-5; D is unresolved. Judging by the DNA end, TRBJ2-7 fits better; the J call may be wrong. Germline values: CDR1 SNHLY, CDR2 FYNNEI. The CDR3 is 11 amino acids. The CDR3 DNA follows: TGTGCCAGCAGTGGAGACCCCGAGCAGTACTTC. Translated: CASSGDPEQYF.

V usage is TRBV2 and J usage is TRBJ1-2; 7 positions agree with TRBD1. The CDR3 extends over 13 amino acids. V gave up 11 bases and J gave up 3 bases; unmatched junction bases: 9. Germline V lookup: CDR1 SNHLY, CDR2 FYNNEI. The CDR3 spells CACDRVDDYGYTF. CDR3 DNA: TGTGCCTGCGACAGGGTCGACGACTATGGCTACACCTTC.

The chain combines TRBV5-5 with TRBJ2-7, with 8 positions matching TRBD2. CDR1 is SGHKS, CDR2 YYEKEE, per germline (reference sequence). V dropped 4 bases and J dropped 2; count of bases not matched to a gene: 5. The CDR3 consists of 14 residues. The CDR3 nucleotides read TGTGCCAGCAGCAAGGATAGCGGGGCCTACGAGCAGTACTTC. Its translation: CASSKDSGAYEQYF.

This rearrangement joins TRBV11-2 to TRBJ2-1; 9 nucleotides align to TRBD2. Germline V lookup: CDR1 SGHAT, CDR2 FQNNGV. With V trimmed by 1 base and J by 5 bases, 15 bases remained unmatched. This CDR3 is 19 amino acids long. The CDR3 sequence: CASSLAGSSSGGINNEQFF. The CDR3 nucleotides read TGTGCCAGCAGCTTAGCGGGGTCTTCGAGCGGGGGGATTAACAATGAGCAGTTCTTC. Full variable domain (rest looked up from reference TRBV11-2 and TRBJ2-1): EAGVAQSPRYKIIEKRQSVAFWCNPISGHATLYWYQQILGQGPKLLIQFQNNGVVDDSQLPKDRFSAERLKGVDSTLKIQPAKLEDSAVYLCASSLAGSSSGGINNEQFFGPGTRLTVL.

This chain connects TRBV19 to TRBJ2-2; D unclear. V lost 1 base and J lost 4, with 4 bases in between. Germline V gene data show CDR1 as LNHDA and CDR2 as SQIVND (reference sequence). The CDR3 has 13 amino acids. CDR3 residues: CASSIGSTGELFF. The CDR3 coding sequence is TGTGCCAGTAGTATAGGGAGCACCGGGGAGCTGTTTTTT.